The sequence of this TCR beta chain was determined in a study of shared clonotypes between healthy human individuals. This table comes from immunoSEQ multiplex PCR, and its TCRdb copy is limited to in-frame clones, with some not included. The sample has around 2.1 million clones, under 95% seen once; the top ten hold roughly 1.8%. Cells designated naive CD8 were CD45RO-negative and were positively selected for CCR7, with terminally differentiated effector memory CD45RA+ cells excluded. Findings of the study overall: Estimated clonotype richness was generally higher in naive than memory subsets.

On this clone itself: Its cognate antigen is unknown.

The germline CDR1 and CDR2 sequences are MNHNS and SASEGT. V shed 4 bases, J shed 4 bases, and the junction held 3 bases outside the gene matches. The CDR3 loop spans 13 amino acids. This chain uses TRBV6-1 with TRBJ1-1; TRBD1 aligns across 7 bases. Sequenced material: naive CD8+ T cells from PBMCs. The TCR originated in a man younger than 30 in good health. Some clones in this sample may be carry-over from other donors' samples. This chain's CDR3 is CASSGAGGTEAFF. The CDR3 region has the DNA TGTGCCAGCAGTGGTGCAGGGGGCACTGAAGCTTTCTTT.